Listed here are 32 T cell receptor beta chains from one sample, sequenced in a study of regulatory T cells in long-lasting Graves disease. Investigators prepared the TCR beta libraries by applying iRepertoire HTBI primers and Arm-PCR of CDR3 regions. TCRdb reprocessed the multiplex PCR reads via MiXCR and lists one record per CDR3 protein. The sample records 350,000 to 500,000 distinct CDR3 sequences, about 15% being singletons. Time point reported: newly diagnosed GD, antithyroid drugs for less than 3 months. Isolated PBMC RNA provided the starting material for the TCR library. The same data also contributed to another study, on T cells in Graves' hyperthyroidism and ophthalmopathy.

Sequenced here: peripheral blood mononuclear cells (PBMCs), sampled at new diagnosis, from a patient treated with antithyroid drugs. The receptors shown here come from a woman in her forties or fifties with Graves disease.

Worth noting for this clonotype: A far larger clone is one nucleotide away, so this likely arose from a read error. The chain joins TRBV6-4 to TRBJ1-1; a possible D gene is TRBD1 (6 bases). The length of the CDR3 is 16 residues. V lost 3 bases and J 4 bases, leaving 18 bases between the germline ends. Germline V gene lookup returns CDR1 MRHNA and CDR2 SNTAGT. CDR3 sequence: CASSESVGGRGTEAFF. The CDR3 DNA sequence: TGTGCCAGCAGTGAGTCTGTGGGGGGCAGGGGCACTGAAGCTTTCTTT.

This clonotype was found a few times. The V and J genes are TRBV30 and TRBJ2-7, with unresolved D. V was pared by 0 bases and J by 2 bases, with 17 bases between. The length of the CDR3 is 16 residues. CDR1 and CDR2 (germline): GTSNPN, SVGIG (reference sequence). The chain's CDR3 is CAWSVDDVVPTYEQYF. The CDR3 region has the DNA TGTGCCTGGAGTGTGGACGACGTGGTGCCCACCTACGAGCAGTACTTC.

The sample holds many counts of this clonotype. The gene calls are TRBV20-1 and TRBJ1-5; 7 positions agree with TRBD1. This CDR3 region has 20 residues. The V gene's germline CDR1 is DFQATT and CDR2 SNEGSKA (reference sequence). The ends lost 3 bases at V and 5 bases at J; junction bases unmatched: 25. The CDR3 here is CSASSRPRDSVFLFDQPQHF. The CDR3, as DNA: TGCAGTGCTAGTAGCCGGCCGAGGGACAGTGTTTTCCTTTTTGATCAGCCCCAGCATTTT.

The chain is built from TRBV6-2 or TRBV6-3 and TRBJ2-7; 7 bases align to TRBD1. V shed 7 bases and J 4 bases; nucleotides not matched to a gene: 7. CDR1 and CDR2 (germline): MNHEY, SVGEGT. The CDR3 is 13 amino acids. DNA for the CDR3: TGTGCCAGCAAGCCGGGACAGTCTTACGAGCAGTACTTC. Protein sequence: CASKPGQSYEQYF.

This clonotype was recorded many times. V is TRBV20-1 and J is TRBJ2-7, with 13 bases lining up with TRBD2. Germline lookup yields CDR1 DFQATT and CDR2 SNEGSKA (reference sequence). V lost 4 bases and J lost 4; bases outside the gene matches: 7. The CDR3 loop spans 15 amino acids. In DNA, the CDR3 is TGCAGTGCTAACGGACTAGCGGGAGTGGTGTACGAGCAGTACTTC. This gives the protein CSANGLAGVVYEQYF.

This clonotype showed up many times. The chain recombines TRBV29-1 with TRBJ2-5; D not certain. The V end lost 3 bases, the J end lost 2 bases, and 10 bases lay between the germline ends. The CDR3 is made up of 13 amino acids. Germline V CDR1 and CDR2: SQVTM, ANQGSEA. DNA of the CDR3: TGCAGCGTTGAGAAGACACTACAAGAGACCCAGTACTTC. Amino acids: CSVEKTLQETQYF.

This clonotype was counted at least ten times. The CDR3 loop is CASTPRGPYNSPLHF. Written as DNA, the CDR3 is TGTGCCAGCACCCCGCGAGGACCGTATAATTCACCCCTCCACTTT. The gene calls are TRBV28 and TRBJ1-6; D gene unclear. The CDR3 totals 15 residues. Germline assignment: CDR1 MDHEN and CDR2 SYDVKM. V gave up 7 bases and J gave up 4 bases, with 14 bases separating them. Drawing the rest from reference TRBV28 and TRBJ1-6, the complete variable domain is DVKVTQSSRYLVKRTGEKVFLECVQDMDHENMFWYRQDPGLGLRLIYFSYDVKMKEKGDIPEGYSVSREKKERFSLILESASTNQTSMYLCASTPRGPYNSPLHFGNGTRLTVT.

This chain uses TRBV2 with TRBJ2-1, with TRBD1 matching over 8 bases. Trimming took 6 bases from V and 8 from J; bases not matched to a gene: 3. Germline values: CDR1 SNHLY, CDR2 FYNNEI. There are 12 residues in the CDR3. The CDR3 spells CASSPGQDEQFF. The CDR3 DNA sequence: TGTGCCAGCAGCCCGGGACAGGATGAGCAGTTCTTC. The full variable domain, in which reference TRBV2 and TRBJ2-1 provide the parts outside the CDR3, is EPEVTQTPSHQVTQMGQEVILRCVPISNHLYFYWYRQILGQKVEFLVSFYNNEISEKSEIFDDQFSVERPDGSNFTLKIRSTKLEDSAMYFCASSPGQDEQFFGPGTRLTVL.

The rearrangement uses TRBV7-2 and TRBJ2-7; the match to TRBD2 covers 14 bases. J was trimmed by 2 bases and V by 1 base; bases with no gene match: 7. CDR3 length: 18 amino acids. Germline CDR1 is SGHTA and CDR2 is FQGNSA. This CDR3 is CASSLVGTSGSMAYEQYF. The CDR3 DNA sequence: TGTGCCAGCAGCTTAGTCGGGACTAGCGGGAGTATGGCCTACGAGCAGTACTTC.

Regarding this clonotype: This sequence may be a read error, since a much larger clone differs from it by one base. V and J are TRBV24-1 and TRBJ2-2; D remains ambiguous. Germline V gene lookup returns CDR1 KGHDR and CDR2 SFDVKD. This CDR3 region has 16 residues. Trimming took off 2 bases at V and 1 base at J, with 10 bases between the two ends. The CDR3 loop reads CATSDSSRKNTGELFF. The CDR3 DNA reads TGTGCCACCAGTGATTCCTCCCGAAAGAACACCGGGGAGCTGTTTTTT.

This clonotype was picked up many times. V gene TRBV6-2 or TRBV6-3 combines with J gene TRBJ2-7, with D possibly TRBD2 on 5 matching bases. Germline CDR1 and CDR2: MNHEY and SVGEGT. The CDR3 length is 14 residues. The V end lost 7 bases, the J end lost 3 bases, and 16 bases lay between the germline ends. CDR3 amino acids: CASTRAVQSYEQYF. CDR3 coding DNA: TGTGCCAGCACGAGGGCAGTCCAGAGCTACGAGCAGTACTTC.

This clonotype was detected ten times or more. The CDR3 loop reads CASSLMGHRQETQYF. In DNA form, the CDR3 reads TGCGCCAGCAGCTTGATGGGACATCGCCAAGAGACCCAGTACTTC. The chain links TRBV5-1 to TRBJ2-5; maybe TRBD1 (6 bases). V was clipped by 1 base and J by 1 base, with 11 bases between them. Looked up from germline, CDR1 is SGHRS and CDR2 is YFSETQ. CDR3 length equals 15 residues.

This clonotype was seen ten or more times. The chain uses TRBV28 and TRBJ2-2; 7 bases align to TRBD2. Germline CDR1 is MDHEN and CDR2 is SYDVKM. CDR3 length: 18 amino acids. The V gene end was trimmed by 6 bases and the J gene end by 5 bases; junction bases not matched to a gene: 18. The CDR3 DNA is TGTGCCAGCAGCACCCCCGAGTGGGGCGGGAGTTGGACCGGGGAGCTGTTTTTT. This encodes CASSTPEWGGSWTGELFF.

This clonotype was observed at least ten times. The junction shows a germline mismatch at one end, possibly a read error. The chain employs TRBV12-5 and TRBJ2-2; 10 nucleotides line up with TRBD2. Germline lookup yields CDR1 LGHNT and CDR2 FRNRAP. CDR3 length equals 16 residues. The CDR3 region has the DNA TGTGCTAGCGGTTTGGTAGCGGGAGGACGCACCGGGGAGCTGTTTTTT. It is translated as CASGLVAGGRTGELFF. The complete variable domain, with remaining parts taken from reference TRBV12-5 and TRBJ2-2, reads DARVTQTPRHKVTEMGQEVTMRCQPILGHNTVFWYRQTMMQGLELLAYFRNRAPLDDSGMPKDRFSAEMPDATLATLKIQPSEPRDSAVYFCASGLVAGGRTGELFFGEGSRLTVL.

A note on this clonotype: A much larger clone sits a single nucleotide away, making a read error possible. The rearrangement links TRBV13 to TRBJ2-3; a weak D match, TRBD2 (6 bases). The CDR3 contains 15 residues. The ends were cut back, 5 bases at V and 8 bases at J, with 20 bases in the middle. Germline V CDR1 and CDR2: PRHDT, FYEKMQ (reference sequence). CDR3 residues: CASSPGLSGAVTQYF. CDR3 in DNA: TGTGCCAGCAGCCCGGGACTTAGCGGAGCAGTTACGCAGTATTTT. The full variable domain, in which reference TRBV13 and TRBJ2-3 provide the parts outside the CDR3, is AAGVIQSPRHLIKEKRETATLKCYPIPRHDTVYWYQQGPGQDPQFLISFYEKMQSDKGSIPDRFSAQQFSDYHSELNMSSLELGDSALYFCASSPGLSGAVTQYFGPGTRLTVL.

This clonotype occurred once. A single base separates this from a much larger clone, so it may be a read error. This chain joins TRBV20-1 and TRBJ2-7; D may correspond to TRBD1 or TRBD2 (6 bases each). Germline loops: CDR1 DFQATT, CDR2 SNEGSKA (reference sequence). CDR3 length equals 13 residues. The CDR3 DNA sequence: TGCAATGCCCGGGGGCAGGGGCTCTACGAGCAGCACTTC. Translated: CNARGQGLYEQHF.

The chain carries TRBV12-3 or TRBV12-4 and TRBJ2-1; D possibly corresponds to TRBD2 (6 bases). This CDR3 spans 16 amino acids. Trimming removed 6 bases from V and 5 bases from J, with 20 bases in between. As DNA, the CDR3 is TGTGCCAGCAGCTTAAGGTCGGGGGTTGGGAACAATGAGCAGTTCTTC. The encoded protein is CASSLRSGVGNNEQFF.

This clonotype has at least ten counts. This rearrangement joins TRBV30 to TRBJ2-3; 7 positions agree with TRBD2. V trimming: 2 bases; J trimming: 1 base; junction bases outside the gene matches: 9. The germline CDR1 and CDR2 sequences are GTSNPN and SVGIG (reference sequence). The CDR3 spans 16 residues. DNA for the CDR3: TGTGCCTGGAGTCCAATACTAGCGTGGGGCACAGATACGCAGTATTTT. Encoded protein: CAWSPILAWGTDTQYF.

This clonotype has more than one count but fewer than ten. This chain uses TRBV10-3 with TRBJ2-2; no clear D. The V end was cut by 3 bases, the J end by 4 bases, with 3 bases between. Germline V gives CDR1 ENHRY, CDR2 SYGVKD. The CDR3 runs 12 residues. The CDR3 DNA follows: TGTGCCATCAGTGATGGCACCGGGGAGCTGTTTTTT. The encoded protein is CAISDGTGELFF.

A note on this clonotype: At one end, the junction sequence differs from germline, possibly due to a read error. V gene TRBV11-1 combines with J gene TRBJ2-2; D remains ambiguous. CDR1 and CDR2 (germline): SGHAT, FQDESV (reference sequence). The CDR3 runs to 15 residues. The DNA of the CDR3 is TGTGCCAGCAGCTTGGGTCTCCCTAACACCGTGGAGCTGTTTTTT. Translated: CASSLGLPNTVELFF.

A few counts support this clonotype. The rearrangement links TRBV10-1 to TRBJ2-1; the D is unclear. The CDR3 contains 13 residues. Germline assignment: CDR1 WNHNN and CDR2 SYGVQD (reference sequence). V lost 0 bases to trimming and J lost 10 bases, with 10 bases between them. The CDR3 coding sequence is TGCGCCAGCAGTGAGTCGTCGCCCACGGAGCAGTTCTTC. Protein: CASSESSPTEQFF.

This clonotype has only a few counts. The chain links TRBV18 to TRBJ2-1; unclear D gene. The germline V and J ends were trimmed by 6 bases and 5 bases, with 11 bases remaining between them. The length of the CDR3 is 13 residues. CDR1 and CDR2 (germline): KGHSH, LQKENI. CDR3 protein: CASSPSSNNEQFF. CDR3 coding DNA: TGTGCCAGCTCGCCGTCAAGTAACAATGAGCAGTTCTTC.

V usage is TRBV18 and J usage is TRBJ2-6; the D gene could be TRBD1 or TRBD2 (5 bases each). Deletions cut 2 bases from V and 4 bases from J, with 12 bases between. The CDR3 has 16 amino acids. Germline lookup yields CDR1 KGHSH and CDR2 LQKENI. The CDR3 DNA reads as TGTGCCAGCTCACCAGAGGGGCCGGCGGGGGCCAACGTCCTGACTTTC. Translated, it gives CASSPEGPAGANVLTF.

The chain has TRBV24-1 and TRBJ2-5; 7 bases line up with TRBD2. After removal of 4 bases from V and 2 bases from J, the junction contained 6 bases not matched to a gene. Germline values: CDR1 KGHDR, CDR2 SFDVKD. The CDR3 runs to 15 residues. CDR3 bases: TGTGCCACCAGTGAGTTTTTCGGGAGGCAAGAGACCCAGTACTTC. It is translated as CATSEFFGRQETQYF.

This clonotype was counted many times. The CDR3 loop is CSANPRDRGLNTEAFF. The DNA of the CDR3 is TGCAGCGCCAACCCCCGGGACAGGGGGCTGAACACTGAAGCTTTCTTT. The chain joins TRBV29-1 to TRBJ1-1, with 12 bases identical to TRBD1. V gave up 7 bases and J gave up 0 bases; unmatched junction bases: 9. The CDR3 runs to 16 residues. The V gene's germline CDR1 is SQVTM and CDR2 ANQGSEA.

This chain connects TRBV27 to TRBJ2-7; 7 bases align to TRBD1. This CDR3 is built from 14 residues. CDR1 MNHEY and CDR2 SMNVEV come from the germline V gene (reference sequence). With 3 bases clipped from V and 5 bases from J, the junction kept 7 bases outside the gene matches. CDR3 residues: CASSFNGQVNEQYF. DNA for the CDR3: TGTGCCAGCAGTTTCAACGGACAGGTTAACGAGCAGTACTTC.

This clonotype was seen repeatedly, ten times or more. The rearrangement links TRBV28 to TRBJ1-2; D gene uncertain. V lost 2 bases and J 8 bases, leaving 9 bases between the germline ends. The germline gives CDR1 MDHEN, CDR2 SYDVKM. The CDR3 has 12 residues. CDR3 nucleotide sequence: TGTGCCAGCAGTTTAGAATCGCGGGGCTACACCTTC. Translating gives CASSLESRGYTF.

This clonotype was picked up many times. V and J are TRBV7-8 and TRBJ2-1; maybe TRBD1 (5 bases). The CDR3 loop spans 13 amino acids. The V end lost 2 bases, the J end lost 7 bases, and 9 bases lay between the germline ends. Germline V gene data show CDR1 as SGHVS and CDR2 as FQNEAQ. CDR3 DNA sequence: TGTGCCAGCAGCTTACGCAGGGTAAATGAGCAGTTCTTC. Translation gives CASSLRRVNEQFF.

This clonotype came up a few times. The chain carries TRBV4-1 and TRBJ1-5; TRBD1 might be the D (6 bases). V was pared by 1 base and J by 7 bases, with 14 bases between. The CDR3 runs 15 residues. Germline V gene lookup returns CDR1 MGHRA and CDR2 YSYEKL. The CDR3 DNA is TGCGCCAGCAGCCAAGGGAGGGGGGCACGGCAGCCCCAGCATTTT. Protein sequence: CASSQGRGARQPQHF.

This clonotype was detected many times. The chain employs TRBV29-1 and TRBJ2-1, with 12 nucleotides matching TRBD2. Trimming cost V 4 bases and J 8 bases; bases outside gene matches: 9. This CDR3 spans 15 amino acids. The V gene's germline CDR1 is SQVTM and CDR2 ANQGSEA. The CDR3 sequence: CSVGLAGGPSDEQFF. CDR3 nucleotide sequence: TGCAGCGTTGGGCTAGCGGGAGGGCCTAGCGATGAGCAGTTCTTC.

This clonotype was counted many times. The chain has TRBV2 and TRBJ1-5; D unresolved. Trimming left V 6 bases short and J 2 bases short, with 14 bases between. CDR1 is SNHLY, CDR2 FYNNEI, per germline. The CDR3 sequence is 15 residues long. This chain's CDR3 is CASRPDNAGNQPQHF. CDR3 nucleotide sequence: TGTGCCAGCAGGCCGGATAATGCGGGCAATCAGCCCCAGCATTTT.

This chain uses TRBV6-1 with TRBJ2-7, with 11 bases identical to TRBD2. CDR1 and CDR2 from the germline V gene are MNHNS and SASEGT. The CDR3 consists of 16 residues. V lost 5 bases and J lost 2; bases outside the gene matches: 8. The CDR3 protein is CASSRETSGTTYEQYF. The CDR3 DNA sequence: TGTGCCAGCAGTCGCGAGACTAGCGGGACTACCTACGAGCAGTACTTC.